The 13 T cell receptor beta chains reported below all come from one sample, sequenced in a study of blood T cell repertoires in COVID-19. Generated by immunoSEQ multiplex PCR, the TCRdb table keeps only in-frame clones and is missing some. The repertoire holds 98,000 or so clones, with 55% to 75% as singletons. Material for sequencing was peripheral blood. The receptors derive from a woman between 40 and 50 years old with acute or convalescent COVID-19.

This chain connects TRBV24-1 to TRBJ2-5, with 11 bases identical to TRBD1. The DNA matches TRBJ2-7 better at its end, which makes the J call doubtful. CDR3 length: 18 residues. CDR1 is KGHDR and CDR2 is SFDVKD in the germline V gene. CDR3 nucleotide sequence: TGTGCCACCAGTGATTTCGGGACAGGGGGAAAAAATTTGTACGAGCAGTACTTC. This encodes CATSDFGTGGKNLYEQYF.

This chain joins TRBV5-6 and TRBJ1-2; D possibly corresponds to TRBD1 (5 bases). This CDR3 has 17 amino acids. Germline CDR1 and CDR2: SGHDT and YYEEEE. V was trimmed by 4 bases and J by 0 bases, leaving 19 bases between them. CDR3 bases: TGTGCCAGCAGCCTGGCAGCGGGGGTGGAGTCTAACTATGGCTACACCTTC. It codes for CASSLAAGVESNYGYTF.

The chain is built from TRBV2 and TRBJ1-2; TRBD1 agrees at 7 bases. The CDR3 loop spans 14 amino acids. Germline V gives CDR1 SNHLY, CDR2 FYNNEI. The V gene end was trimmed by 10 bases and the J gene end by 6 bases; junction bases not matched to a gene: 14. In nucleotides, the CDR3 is TGTGCCACCACGTACAAGGGACAGAGCGATGGCTACACCTTC. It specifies CATTYKGQSDGYTF.

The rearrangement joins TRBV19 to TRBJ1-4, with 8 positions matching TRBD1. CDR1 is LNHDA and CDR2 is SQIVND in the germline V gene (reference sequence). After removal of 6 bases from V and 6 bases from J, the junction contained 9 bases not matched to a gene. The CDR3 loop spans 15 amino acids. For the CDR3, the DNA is TGTGCCAGTAGGCAAGGACAGGGCGTTTATGAAAAACTGTTTTTT. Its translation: CASRQGQGVYEKLFF.

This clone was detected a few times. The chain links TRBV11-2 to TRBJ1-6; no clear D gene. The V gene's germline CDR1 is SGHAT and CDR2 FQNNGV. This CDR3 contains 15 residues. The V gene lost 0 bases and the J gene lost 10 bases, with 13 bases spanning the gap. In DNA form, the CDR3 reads TGTGCCAGCAGCTTAGAGCCAGGCCTGGCGTCACCCCTCCACTTT. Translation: CASSLEPGLASPLHF.

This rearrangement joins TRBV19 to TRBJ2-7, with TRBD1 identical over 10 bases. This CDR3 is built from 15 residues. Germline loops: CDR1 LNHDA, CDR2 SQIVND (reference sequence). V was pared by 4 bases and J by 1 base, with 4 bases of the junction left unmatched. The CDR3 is CASSTPGQGSYEQYF. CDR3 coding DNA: TGTGCCAGTAGTACGCCGGGACAGGGGTCCTACGAGCAGTACTTC.

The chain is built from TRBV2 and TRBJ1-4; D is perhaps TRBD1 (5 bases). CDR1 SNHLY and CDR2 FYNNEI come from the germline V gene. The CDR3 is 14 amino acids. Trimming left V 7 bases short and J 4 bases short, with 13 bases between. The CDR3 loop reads CASNYRGNNEKLFF. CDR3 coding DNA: TGTGCCAGCAACTATCGGGGGAATAATGAAAAACTGTTTTTT.

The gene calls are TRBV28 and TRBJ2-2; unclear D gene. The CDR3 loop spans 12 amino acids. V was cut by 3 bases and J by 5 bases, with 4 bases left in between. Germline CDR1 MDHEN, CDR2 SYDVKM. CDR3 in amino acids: CASSFLTGELFF. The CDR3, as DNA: TGTGCCAGCAGTTTCCTGACCGGGGAGCTGTTTTTT.

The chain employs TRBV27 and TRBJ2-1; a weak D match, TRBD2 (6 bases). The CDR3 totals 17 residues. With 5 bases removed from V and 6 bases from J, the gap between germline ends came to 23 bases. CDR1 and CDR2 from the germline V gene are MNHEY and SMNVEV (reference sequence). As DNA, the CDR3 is TGTGCCAGCAGTCCAACCGCGGGGAGTATTTCTCGCAATGAGCAGTTCTTC. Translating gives CASSPTAGSISRNEQFF.

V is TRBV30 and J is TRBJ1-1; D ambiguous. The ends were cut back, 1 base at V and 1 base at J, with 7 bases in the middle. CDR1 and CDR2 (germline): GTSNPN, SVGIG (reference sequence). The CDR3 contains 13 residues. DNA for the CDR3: TGTGCCTGGAGTGCGAGGGAGAACACTGAAGCTTTCTTT. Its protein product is CAWSARENTEAFF.

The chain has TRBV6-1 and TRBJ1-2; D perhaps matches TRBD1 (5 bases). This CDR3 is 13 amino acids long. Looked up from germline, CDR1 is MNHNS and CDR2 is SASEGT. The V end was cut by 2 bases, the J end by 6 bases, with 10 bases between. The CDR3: CASSERGDDGYTF. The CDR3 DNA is TGTGCCAGCAGTGAACGGGGGGATGATGGCTACACCTTC.

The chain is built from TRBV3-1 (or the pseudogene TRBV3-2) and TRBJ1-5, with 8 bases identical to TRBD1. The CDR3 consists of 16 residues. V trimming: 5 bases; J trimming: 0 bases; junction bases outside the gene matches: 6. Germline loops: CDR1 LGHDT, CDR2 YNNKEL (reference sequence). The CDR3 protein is CASSDQGAGSNQPQHF. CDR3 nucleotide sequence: TGTGCCAGCAGCGACCAGGGGGCGGGTAGCAATCAGCCCCAGCATTTT.

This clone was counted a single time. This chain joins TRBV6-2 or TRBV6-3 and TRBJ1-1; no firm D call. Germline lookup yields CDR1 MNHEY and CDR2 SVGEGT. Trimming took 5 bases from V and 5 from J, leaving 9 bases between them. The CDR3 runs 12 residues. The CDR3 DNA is TGTGCCAGCAGTGAGAGGAGGACTGAAGCTTTCTTT. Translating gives CASSERRTEAFF.